A selection of T cell receptor beta chains follows, all from one sample in a study of cytomegalovirus exposure and HLA in healthy donors. Some clones are missing from TCRdb's copy, which holds only in-frame ones; the method was immunoSEQ multiplex PCR. The sample records about 190,000 clones, roughly four fifths being singletons. The sequencing sample was made of PBMCs. The source of these receptors is a woman aged 18-35 years in good health and CMV-seronegative. The CDR3 runs from the conserved cysteine through the conserved F or W. A D gene is named only where the DNA matches it firmly. Only part of the rows carry a size: once, few, many, or a class if the clone is expanded.

DNA,CDR3,J,D,V,size
TGTGCCAGCAGCTTTGACAGTGGCACAGATACGCAGTATTTT,CASSFDSGTDTQYF,TRBJ2-3,.,TRBV5-4,.
TGTGCCAGGAAGGGGCTAGCGGGGGGCAAAGAAATAGACTCCTACAATGAGCAGTTCTTC,CARKGLAGGKEIDSYNEQFF,TRBJ2-1,TRBD2,TRBV7-6,.
TGTGCCAGCAGTGAGGGGGGGAACACAGATACGCAGTATTTT,CASSEGGNTDTQYF,TRBJ2-3,TRBD2,TRBV25-1,.
TGTGCCAGCAGTTTGCCCGGGACAGGGAGGACTGAAGCTTTCTTT,CASSLPGTGRTEAFF,TRBJ1-1,TRBD1,TRBV28,once
TGTGCCAGCAGTACGACAACAGGGGAGCGTTACGAGCAGTACTTC,CASSTTTGERYEQYF,TRBJ2-7,TRBD1,TRBV6-7,.
TGCAGAGCCGATGATTTGAACACTGAAGCTTTCTTT,CRADDLNTEAFF,TRBJ1-1,.,TRBV29-1,.
TGTGCCAGCAGTGCCCCGGGGGGGAATAGGCTAGAGACCCAGTACTTC,CASSAPGGNRLETQYF,TRBJ2-5,TRBD2,TRBV2,.
TGTGCCAGCAGTTACTCGGACAGGGGGCCTGGAAACACCATATATTTT,CASSYSDRGPGNTIYF,TRBJ1-3,TRBD1,TRBV6-5,.
TGTGCCAGTAGTGGGAATGGACAGTTCTACGAGCAGTACTTC,CASSGNGQFYEQYF,TRBJ2-7,.,TRBV19,.
TGTGCCAGCAGTGCGGGATTTAGTATAAATCAGCCCCAGCATTTT,CASSAGFSINQPQHF,TRBJ1-5,.,TRBV6-1,.
TGTGCCAGCAGCCAAAGGAGAAACAGGGGAGGACTGCCCTACGAGCAGTACTTC,CASSQRRNRGGLPYEQYF,TRBJ2-7,.,TRBV14,.
TGTGCCAGCAGTGGAATGGGGCAGGGGGCGTACGAGCAGTACTTC,CASSGMGQGAYEQYF,TRBJ2-7,TRBD1,TRBV6-1,few
TGTGCCAGCAGGGGACAGGGGAATGAGCAGTTCTTC,CASRGQGNEQFF,TRBJ2-1,TRBD1,TRBV7-9,.
TGCGCCAGCAGCTTGCCGGGACTAGCTTTTGCAGATACGCAGTATTTT,CASSLPGLAFADTQYF,TRBJ2-3,TRBD2,TRBV5-1,.
TGTGCCAGCAGTCCCCACCGCCAGGGGGCGTCCACTGAAGCTTTCTTT,CASSPHRQGASTEAFF,TRBJ1-1,TRBD1,TRBV27,.
TGTGCCAGCAGCTGGGGTCGGACTAGCGGGGGGCATGAGCAGTTCTTC,CASSWGRTSGGHEQFF,TRBJ2-1,TRBD2,TRBV5-4,.
TGTGCCAGCAGTCGTCGGGACAGGGACGCTTTCTTT,CASSRRDRDAFF,TRBJ1-1,TRBD1,TRBV13,few
TGTGCCAGCAGCTTAGCGGCATTGGATGGCTACACCTTC,CASSLAALDGYTF,TRBJ1-2,.,TRBV7-9,few
TGTGCCAGCAGCTTAGGAGGGACCTCCTACAATGAGCAGTTCTTC,CASSLGGTSYNEQFF,TRBJ2-1,.,TRBV5-6,.
TGCGCCAGCAGCTTGGTGGGCAGGGCGGGGGAAAAACTGTTTTTT,CASSLVGRAGEKLFF,TRBJ1-4,.,TRBV5-1,.
TGTGCCAGCAGTCTTGACAGGGGTCCTAATGAAAAACTGTTTTTT,CASSLDRGPNEKLFF,TRBJ1-4,TRBD1,TRBV2,.
TGTGCCAGCAGTCGGGCGACTAGCGGGGCCTACGAGCAGTACTTC,CASSRATSGAYEQYF,TRBJ2-7,TRBD2,TRBV28,.
TGTGCCATCAGTGAATCGAGTGGGACAGGTTCCTACGAGCAGTACTTC,CAISESSGTGSYEQYF,TRBJ2-7,TRBD1,TRBV10-3,.
TGTGCCAGCAGCCCCGGGACTAGCCTGACCTACGAGCAGTACTTC,CASSPGTSLTYEQYF,TRBJ2-7,TRBD2,TRBV13,.
TGTGCCAGCAGCTCTCACAGGGTTACGAATCAGCCCCAGCATTTT,CASSSHRVTNQPQHF,TRBJ1-5,.,TRBV7-8,.
TGTGCCAGCAGCTACTGGGACAGGCCTGGAAACACCATATATTTT,CASSYWDRPGNTIYF,TRBJ1-3,TRBD1,TRBV5-6,.
TGTGCCAGCAGTGATTCGATCGGGAGTTCGGAAGCTTTCTTT,CASSDSIGSSEAFF,TRBJ1-1,.,TRBV25-1,.
TGCGCCAGCGGAAGGGACAGACAAACCTTCCAAGAGACCCAGTACTTC,CASGRDRQTFQETQYF,TRBJ2-5,TRBD1,TRBV5-1,.
TGTGCCACGAGACAGGGGATCGCCTACAATGAGCAGTTCTTC,CATRQGIAYNEQFF,TRBJ2-1,TRBD1,TRBV7-9,.
TGTGCCAGCAGCGAGATGGACAGACTCTCTGGAAACACCATATATTTT,CASSEMDRLSGNTIYF,TRBJ1-3,.,TRBV9,.
TGCGCCAGCAGCTTGGGGGTCGGGAAAAGAAACATTCAGTACTTC,CASSLGVGKRNIQYF,TRBJ2-4,.,TRBV5-1,.
TGTGCCAGTATTGGGGAGCGTGGTTCCCAGCATTTT,CASIGERGSQHF,TRBJ1-5,.,TRBV19,.
TGTGCCAGCAGTTGGCGGGGTCGCTACAATGAGCAGTTCTTC,CASSWRGRYNEQFF,TRBJ2-1,.,TRBV28,.
TGTGCCGGTTCACGTGGACAGGGTGGGCCAGATACGCAGTATTTT,CAGSRGQGGPDTQYF,TRBJ2-3,TRBD1,TRBV2,.
TGTGCCAGCAGCCTTGGGACAGTGCAAGAGACCCAGTACTTC,CASSLGTVQETQYF,TRBJ2-5,TRBD1,TRBV7-9,.
TGTGCCAGCAGTTACTCGCGGGGGGTGGGAGAAAAACTGTTTTTT,CASSYSRGVGEKLFF,TRBJ1-4,.,TRBV6-5,.
TGTGCCAGCAGCGGGGGGGGGACTAGCGATCACGAGCAGTACTTC,CASSGGGTSDHEQYF,TRBJ2-7,TRBD2,TRBV9,.
TGCGCCAGCAGTCCTCTTCAGGGACAGCTCTACAATGAGCAGTTCTTC,CASSPLQGQLYNEQFF,TRBJ2-1,TRBD1,TRBV5-1,.
TGTGCCAGCAGCCAAGAAATAAGTGGGACTAGTCGTCACGGGGAGCTGTTTTTT,CASSQEISGTSRHGELFF,TRBJ2-2,TRBD2,TRBV4-2,.
TGTGCCAGCAGCTTACAAGATTCTCTTGCGGGAGGGCCGTTTACCACCGGGGAGCTGTTTTTT,CASSLQDSLAGGPFTTGELFF,TRBJ2-2,TRBD2,TRBV7-3,.
TGTGCCAGTAGTACTCTAGCGGCCACAGATACGCAGTATTTT,CASSTLAATDTQYF,TRBJ2-3,TRBD2,TRBV19,.
TGTGCCAGCACCCTCACCCAGGGTACCGGCTACACCTTC,CASTLTQGTGYTF,TRBJ1-2,.,TRBV7-2,.
TGTGCCAGTAGTAAGACAGCAGGGGCCTCCTACGAGCAGTACTTC,CASSKTAGASYEQYF,TRBJ2-7,.,TRBV19,many
TGCGCCAGCAGCTTTTCGGTAAACACCGGGGAGCTGTTTTTT,CASSFSVNTGELFF,TRBJ2-2,.,TRBV5-1,.
TGTGCCAGCGGCTCCGGACAGCACGATGGCTACACCTTC,CASGSGQHDGYTF,TRBJ1-2,.,TRBV4-2,.
TGTGCCAGCAGTGTGGACAGGAGCTCTTACGAGCAGTACTTC,CASSVDRSSYEQYF,TRBJ2-7,TRBD1,TRBV2,.
TGTGCCAGCAGCCATCCCGGGACTGAAAACAATGAGCAGTTCTTC,CASSHPGTENNEQFF,TRBJ2-1,.,TRBV4-2,.
TGTGCCAGCACCACAATAGCTAGCTATGGCTACACCTTC,CASTTIASYGYTF,TRBJ1-2,.,TRBV11-2,.
TGTGCCAGCGGCCGTCAGGGGAGCTACGAGCAGTACTTC,CASGRQGSYEQYF,TRBJ2-7,.,TRBV6-6,few
TGTGCCAGTGGGGCTACCCAGGGGTTTAGGAATCAGCCCCAGCATTTT,CASGATQGFRNQPQHF,TRBJ1-5,.,TRBV27,.